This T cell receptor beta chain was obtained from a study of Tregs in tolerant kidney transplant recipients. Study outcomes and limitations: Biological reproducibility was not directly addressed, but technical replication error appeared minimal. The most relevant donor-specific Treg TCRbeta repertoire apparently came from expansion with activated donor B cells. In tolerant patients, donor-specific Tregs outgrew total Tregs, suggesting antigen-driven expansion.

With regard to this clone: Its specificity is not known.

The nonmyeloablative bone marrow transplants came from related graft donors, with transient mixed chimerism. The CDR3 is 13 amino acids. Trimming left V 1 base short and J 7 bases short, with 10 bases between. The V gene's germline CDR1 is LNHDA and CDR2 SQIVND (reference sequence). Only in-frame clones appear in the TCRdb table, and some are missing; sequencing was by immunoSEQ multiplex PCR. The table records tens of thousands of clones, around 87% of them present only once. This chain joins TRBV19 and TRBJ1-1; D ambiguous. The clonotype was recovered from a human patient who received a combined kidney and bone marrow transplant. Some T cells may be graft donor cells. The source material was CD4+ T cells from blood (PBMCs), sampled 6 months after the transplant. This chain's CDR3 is CASSIGRRGEAFF. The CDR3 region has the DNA TGTGCCAGTAGTATAGGTAGACGGGGTGAAGCTTTCTTT.